The T cell receptor beta chain described here comes from a study of control samples from healthy donors and cancer patients. This clone was detected once. Germline CDR1 is SGHTA and CDR2 is FQGNSA. The trim removed 1 base at V and 6 bases at J, leaving 9 bases unmatched. This CDR3 has 16 residues. Sequencing was performed with immunoSEQ multiplex PCR; in TCRdb, only in-frame clones are kept and a portion is missing. The data hold some 90,000 clones, with 70% to 90% observed a single time. This TCR was recovered from a woman aged 50 to 65 in good health. The rearrangement uses TRBV7-2 and TRBJ2-1, with 7 bases identical to TRBD2. The sequencing sample was made of blood. CDR3: CASSLGPGPGGNEQFF. The CDR3 region has the DNA TGTGCCAGCAGCTTAGGACCGGGACCGGGAGGCAATGAGCAGTTCTTC.